A single sample gave rise to the 15 T cell receptor beta chains below, sequenced in a study of tumor-infiltrating lymphocytes in primary liver carcinoma. Total RNA (roughly 530 ng) served as template for TCR beta cDNA synthesis primed by a constant-region primer. ARM-PCR, slightly modified, supplied the TCR beta libraries through three nested multiplex PCR rounds. Two initial PCR rounds of about 11 cycles each paired TRBV1-TRBV30 forward primers with a C-beta reverse primer. TCRdb reprocessed the multiplex PCR reads with MiXCR, giving one entry per CDR3 protein. The sample has 55,000 or so distinct CDR3 sequences, about two thirds seen once. Starting material for RNA and DNA co-extraction consisted of about 20-30 mg of unsorted bulk tissue. The sample comprised liver tumor tissue from sampling region 2. Stated subset: tumor region T2, inferior pole. These receptors came from a man aged 35 to 55 with primary liver carcinoma and hepatitis B virus infection.

To note about this clonotype: A read error may produce the germline difference seen at one junction end. V gene TRBV29-1 combines with J gene TRBJ2-7; no firm D call. The CDR3 consists of 12 residues. Germline lookup yields CDR1 SQVTM and CDR2 ANQGSEA. In nucleotides, the CDR3 is TGCAGCGCTGGTCTCTATTCCTATGAGCAGTACTTC. Encoded protein: CSAGLYSYEQYF.

In regard to this clonotype: This may stem from a read error, because a much larger clone lies one nucleotide away. The chain combines TRBV5-4 with TRBJ1-1; D possibly corresponds to TRBD1 (6 bases). The CDR3 totals 15 residues. V lost 4 bases, J lost 5 bases, and 18 bases lay in between. Germline loops: CDR1 SGHNT, CDR2 YYREEE (reference sequence). CDR3 sequence reads: CASSPRGGQTTEAFF. CDR3 DNA sequence: TGTGCCAGCAGCCCCAGGGGTGGGCAGACGACTGAAGCTTTCTTT.

A remark on this clonotype: Relative to the germline gene, one junction end is altered; a read error may explain this. CDR3 residues: CAISEPAGGETQYF. DNA for the CDR3: TGTGCCATAAGTGAGCCGGCAGGCGGGGAGACCCAGTACTTC. The V and J genes are TRBV10-3 and TRBJ2-5, with a possible D match to TRBD2 (5 bases). Germline V CDR1 and CDR2: ENHRY, SYGVKD. The CDR3 extends over 14 amino acids.

Note on this clonotype: An end of the junction does not agree with germline; a read error may underlie this. V usage is TRBV10-3 and J usage is TRBJ2-4; 9 bases align to TRBD2. This CDR3 is built from 16 residues. Germline loops: CDR1 ENHRY, CDR2 SYGVKD. Written as DNA, the CDR3 is TGTGCCATTAGTGGACCCCGTGGTAGCGGGAGCAACACTCAGTACTTC. Translating gives CAISGPRGSGSNTQYF.

Remarks on this clonotype: No conserved phenylalanine or tryptophan ends this CDR3, so it is likely a read error. The chain carries TRBV6-5 and TRBJ1-3, with D unclear. CDR1 is MNHEY and CDR2 is SVGAGI in the germline V gene. Trimming cost V 0 bases and J 4 bases, with 10 bases left between them. The CDR3 has 15 residues. CDR3 coding DNA: TGTGCCAGCAGTTACTCTAGAGGGTCGGGAAACACCATATATTCT. Amino acids: CASSYSRGSGNTIYS.

Points on this clonotype: The germline gene is not matched at one end of the junction; a read error may be the cause. The J gene is TRBJ2-2, the V gene TRBV11-3; D gene unclear. Germline V lookup: CDR1 SGHNT, CDR2 YENEEA. This CDR3 is built from 14 residues. This chain's CDR3 is CVSSLNANTGELFF. In nucleotides, the CDR3 is TGTGTCAGCAGCTTAAACGCGAACACCGGGGAGCTGTTTTTT.

Details on this clonotype: The germline gene is not matched at one end of the junction; a read error may be the cause. The chain joins TRBV11-2 to TRBJ1-4; unclear D gene. Per germline, CDR1 SGHAT and CDR2 FQNNGV. The CDR3 spans 16 residues. CDR3 nucleotide sequence: TGTGGCAGCAGCAAGACTTCGGGAGGAACAAATGAAATACTGTTTTTT. This gives the protein CGSSKTSGGTNEILFF. Full variable domain (outside the CDR3, taken from reference TRBV11-2 and TRBJ1-4): EAGVAQSPRYKIIEKRQSVAFWCNPISGHATLYWYQQILGQGPKLLIQFQNNGVVDDSQLPKDRFSAERLKGVDSTLKIQPAKLEDSAVYLCGSSKTSGGTNEILFFGSGTQLSVL.

Regarding this clonotype: A much larger clone differs from this one at a single base, so this may be a read error. The conserved closing phenylalanine or tryptophan is absent in this CDR3, likely reflecting a read error. The chain uses TRBV11-2 and TRBJ2-6; the match to TRBD2 covers 9 bases. The junction had 13 bases not matched to a gene; V was cut back by 1 base and J by 0 bases. Germline CDR1 and CDR2: SGHAT and FQNNGV. This CDR3 contains 21 residues. The CDR3 DNA follows: TGTGCCAGCAGCTTAGGCCATCCTTGGCGGGAGGGCCGCTCTGGGGCCAACGTCCTGACTTAC. Translating it yields CASSLGHPWREGRSGANVLTY.

In regard to this clonotype: Sequence at one end of the junction differs from germline and may be a read error. V usage is TRBV6-6 and J usage is TRBJ2-3; 7 bases agree with TRBD2. Germline CDR1 and CDR2: MNHNY and SVGAGI (reference sequence). There are 14 residues in the CDR3. The CDR3 region is CTSRNSGNTDTQYF. The DNA for the CDR3 is TGTACCAGCAGAAACAGCGGGAATACAGATACGCAGTATTTT.

The chain couples TRBV11-2 to TRBJ1-1; D ambiguous. The CDR3 runs 13 residues. Germline V gene lookup returns CDR1 SGHAT and CDR2 FQNNGV. The germline V and J ends were trimmed by 2 bases and 4 bases, with 8 bases remaining between them. DNA for the CDR3: TGTGCCAGCAGCTTACCCGGAGCCACTGAAGCTTTCTTT. This sequence encodes CASSLPGATEAFF.

Details on this clonotype: Just one base apart from a much larger clone, this may be a read error. The rearrangement joins TRBV7-9 to TRBJ2-1; D is undetermined. Germline V gene data show CDR1 as SEHNR and CDR2 as FQNEAQ (reference sequence). The length of the CDR3 is 16 residues. DNA for the CDR3: TGTGCCAGAAGCTTATCCCTGAGTCGGCGTGGTGATGAGCAGTTCTTC. Amino acids: CARSLSLSRRGDEQFF.

On this clonotype itself: A much larger clone sits a single nucleotide away, making a read error possible. The rearrangement uses TRBV29-1 and TRBJ2-5, with D perhaps matching TRBD2 (5 bases). V was shortened by 2 bases and J by 9 bases, with 22 bases between the two germline ends. CDR3 length equals 15 residues. Germline CDR1 is SQVTM and CDR2 is ANQGSEA. As DNA, the CDR3 is TGCAGCGTTGAATCGGCCAGTTACCAGGAGGAGGCCCAGTACTTC. Residues: CSVESASYQEEAQYF.

With respect to this clonotype: This may be a read error: a much more frequent sequence differs by one nucleotide. V gene TRBV5-1 combines with J gene TRBJ2-2; D unresolved. Germline V CDR1 and CDR2: SGHRS, YFSETQ. There are 15 residues in the CDR3. CDR3 loop: CAISFWEPGTGELFF. CDR3 sequence (DNA): TGCGCCATCAGCTTTTGGGAACCAGGCACCGGGGAGCTGTTTTTT.

With respect to this clonotype: Its ends do not fully match the called genes, so a read error is possible. The chain is built from TRBV14 and TRBJ2-1; D call uncertain. The germline V gene encodes CDR1 SGHDN and CDR2 FVKESK. The CDR3 is 13 amino acids. The CDR3 region has the DNA TGTGCCTGCAGCTTCCGTATAGGGTGGGGGCAGTTCTTC. Its translation is CACSFRIGWGQFF.

Of note for this clonotype: A junction end diverges from the germline sequence, so it may reflect a read error. The J gene is TRBJ2-7, the V gene TRBV6-1; D is undetermined. CDR3 length: 14 amino acids. CDR1 and CDR2 from the germline V gene are MNHNS and SASEGT. CDR3 in amino acids: CTSLRTELRYEQYF. CDR3 coding DNA: TGTACCAGCCTCAGGACGGAGTTAAGATACGAGCAGTACTTC.